One sample yielded the 27 T cell receptor beta chains listed below, sequenced in a study of cytomegalovirus exposure and HLA in healthy donors. The PCR ran on 60 Vbeta and 13 Jbeta primers. The protocol was immunoSEQ multiplex PCR, while the TCRdb copy is restricted to in-frame clones and leaves out a portion. This sample's clone table lists approximately 96,000 clones. The sequenced sample consisted of PBMCs. The receptors come from a girl aged 5-17 years in good health and CMV-seropositive.

As concerns this clone: Relative to the germline gene, one junction end is altered; a read error may explain this. V gene TRBV4-3 combines with J gene TRBJ2-3; possibly TRBD1 for D (6 bases). CDR3 size: 15 residues. Germline CDR1 LGHNA, CDR2 YSLEER. CDR3: CASSPRTVSTDKQYF. CDR3 DNA sequence: TGCGCCAGCAGCCCCCGGACAGTCAGCACAGATAAGCAGTATTTT.

Points on this clone: The junction differs from germline at one of its ends, possibly a read error. CDR3 residues: CASSVVGGPQENQYF. CDR3 DNA: TGTGCCAGCAGCGTAGTTGGGGGCCCCCAAGAGAACCAGTACTTC. The rearrangement joins TRBV9 to TRBJ2-5; perhaps TRBD1 as D (6 bases). The germline CDR1 and CDR2 sequences are SGDLS and YYNGEE. The CDR3 is 15 amino acids.

The V call is TRBV19, the J call TRBJ1-5; D is unclear. V dropped 3 bases and J dropped 3 bases, with 18 bases sitting between them. CDR1 is LNHDA and CDR2 is SQIVND in the germline V gene (reference sequence). The CDR3 is 17 residues long. CDR3 sequence reads: CASSISLIAEVNQPQHF. CDR3 nucleotide sequence: TGTGCCAGTAGTATCAGTTTGATCGCAGAAGTCAATCAGCCCCAGCATTTT.

The rearrangement uses TRBV13 and TRBJ2-3; 10 nucleotides agree with TRBD2. In germline, CDR1 is PRHDT, CDR2 FYEKMQ (reference sequence). The CDR3 length is 15 residues. V gave up 1 base and J gave up 3 bases; unmatched junction bases: 1. The CDR3 region is CASSLVSGGTDTQYF. In DNA, the CDR3 is TGTGCCAGCAGCTTAGTTAGCGGGGGGACAGATACGCAGTATTTT. The variable domain in full, completed from reference TRBV13 and TRBJ2-3, reads AAGVIQSPRHLIKEKRETATLKCYPIPRHDTVYWYQQGPGQDPQFLISFYEKMQSDKGSIPDRFSAQQFSDYHSELNMSSLELGDSALYFCASSLVSGGTDTQYFGPGTRLTVL.

The chain has TRBV21-1 and TRBJ1-5; the table's D gene call, TRBD1, was not cross checked with the DNA. TRBV21-1 is noted as a pseudogene. CDR3 size: 14 residues. The CDR3 protein is CASLGQVLNQPQHF. The DNA of the CDR3 is TGTGCCAGCCTCGGACAGGTGCTCAATCAGCCCCAGCATTTT.

The chain is built from TRBV5-1 and TRBJ2-3; 9 positions agree with TRBD2. The length of the CDR3 is 19 residues. Germline loops: CDR1 SGHRS, CDR2 YFSETQ. V lost 0 bases to trimming and J lost 2 bases; unmatched junction nucleotides: 13. The CDR3 reads CASSLAPGAGGLHTDTQYF. The CDR3 nucleotides are TGCGCCAGCAGCTTGGCCCCTGGAGCGGGGGGCCTCCACACAGATACGCAGTATTTT.

The genes are TRBV5-1 and TRBJ2-3; D not resolved. CDR3 length equals 17 residues. Germline V gives CDR1 SGHRS, CDR2 YFSETQ. Trimming left V 1 base short and J 6 bases short, with 21 bases between. CDR3 DNA sequence: TGCGCCAGCAGCTTGACCTTAGCCGAGAGTGGTGCCGATACGCAGTATTTT. It is translated as CASSLTLAESGADTQYF.

The V gene is TRBV19, the J gene TRBJ1-2; weak D call: TRBD1 (5 bases). Germline CDR1 reads LNHDA; CDR2 reads SQIVND (reference sequence). The ends were cut back, 5 bases at V and 4 bases at J, with 11 bases in the middle. This CDR3 contains 13 residues. CDR3 in amino acids: CASSHQGGYGYTF. The CDR3 nucleotides read TGTGCCAGTAGTCACCAGGGCGGCTATGGCTACACCTTC.

As to this clone: Other nucleotide sequences from this sample produce the same CDR3. The CDR3 DNA follows: TGCACCGCCACAGGGCTCTACGAGCAGTACTTC. Encoded protein: CTATGLYEQYF. J is TRBJ2-7 and V is TRBV29-1; D is perhaps TRBD1 (6 bases). The CDR3 extends over 11 amino acids. Germline lookup yields CDR1 SQVTM and CDR2 ANQGSEA.

This chain connects TRBV5-6 to TRBJ1-6; no definite D call. Germline loops: CDR1 SGHDT, CDR2 YYEEEE. The ends were cut back, 0 bases at V and 7 bases at J, with 11 bases in the middle. The CDR3 is 15 residues long. The CDR3 bases are TGTGCCAGCAGCTTGGACGCGATATCCAATTCACCCCTCCACTTT. It specifies CASSLDAISNSPLHF.

This chain connects TRBV4-2 to TRBJ1-3, with TRBD1 identical over 9 bases. After removal of 4 bases from V and 4 bases from J, the junction contained 2 bases not matched to a gene. The CDR3 runs to 14 residues. Germline CDR1 reads LGHNA; CDR2 reads YNFKEQ. CDR3 nucleotides: TGTGCCAGCAGCCTCACAGGGGGCGGAAACACCATATATTTT. This sequence encodes CASSLTGGGNTIYF.

The J gene is TRBJ2-2, the V gene TRBV19; 9 bases are shared with TRBD1. Germline CDR1 reads LNHDA; CDR2 reads SQIVND (reference sequence). This CDR3 has 15 residues. The trim removed 3 bases at V and 5 bases at J, leaving 4 bases unmatched. In nucleotides, the CDR3 is TGTGCCAGTAGTATCCGGGACAGGGATACCGGGGAGCTGTTTTTT. Its protein is CASSIRDRDTGELFF.

The genes are TRBV18 and TRBJ2-7; D is unclear. Trimming took 4 bases from V and 6 from J, leaving 10 bases between them. The CDR3 is 12 amino acids. Germline lookup yields CDR1 KGHSH and CDR2 LQKENI. CDR3 amino acids: CASSLPAGEQYF. The CDR3 bases are TGTGCCAGCTCACTCCCGGCAGGCGAGCAGTACTTC.

This sequence joins TRBV5-1 and TRBJ2-7; D remains unclear. This CDR3 comprises 14 residues. Trimming removed 4 bases from V and 2 bases from J, with 13 bases in between. From germline, CDR1 is SGHRS and CDR2 YFSETQ. Here the CDR3 DNA reads TGCGCCAGCAGCGAGGCCGGGTTCACCTACGAGCAGTACTTC. It specifies CASSEAGFTYEQYF.

This sequence joins TRBV9 and TRBJ1-3; 7 bases align to TRBD1. Looked up from germline, CDR1 is SGDLS and CDR2 is YYNGEE. The length of the CDR3 is 18 residues. V was pared by 0 bases and J by 0 bases, with 9 bases of the junction left unmatched. CDR3 nucleotides: TGTGCCAGCAGCGTAGGAGGACAGGCTCACAGCTCTGGAAACACCATATATTTT. Its translation: CASSVGGQAHSSGNTIYF. The variable domain in full, completed from reference TRBV9 and TRBJ1-3, reads DSGVTQTPKHLITATGQRVTLRCSPRSGDLSVYWYQQSLDQGLQFLIQYYNGEERAKGNILERFSAQQFPDLHSELNLSSLELGDSALYFCASSVGGQAHSSGNTIYFGEGSWLTVV.

The rearrangement uses TRBV4-1 and TRBJ1-4, with a tentative D call TRBD1 (6 bases). Trimming removed 0 bases at V and 2 bases at J, with 10 bases between. CDR1 and CDR2 from the germline V gene are MGHRA and YSYEKL. This CDR3 region has 16 residues. CDR3 bases: TGCGCCAGCAGCCAAGAGGGGGGGCGGACTAATGAAAAACTGTTTTTT. The encoded protein is CASSQEGGRTNEKLFF.

DNA of the CDR3: TGTGCCAGCAGGACAGGGTCGGACACAGATACGCAGTATTTT. Its translation: CASRTGSDTDTQYF. The chain joins TRBV6-6 to TRBJ2-3; 7 positions agree with TRBD1. Trimming took 6 bases from V and 2 from J; bases not matched to a gene: 5. Per the germline V gene, CDR1 is MNHNY and CDR2 is SVGAGI (reference sequence). This CDR3 is 14 amino acids long.

The gene calls are TRBV29-1 and TRBJ1-2, with D unclear. The CDR3 runs to 13 residues. CDR1 SQVTM and CDR2 ANQGSEA come from the germline V gene. V gave up 4 bases and J gave up 0 bases, with 9 bases separating them. The CDR3 coding sequence is TGCAGCGTTGGCCCCGCGGCTAACTATGGCTACACCTTC. Encoded protein: CSVGPAANYGYTF.

V is TRBV11-2 and J is TRBJ2-3, with 9 bases that match TRBD1. Per germline, CDR1 SGHAT and CDR2 FQNNGV. Trimming at V came to 1 base and at J to 2 bases, leaving 4 bases not matched to a gene. This CDR3 spans 16 amino acids. CDR3 sequence reads: CASSLGQGVLTDTQYF. CDR3 DNA sequence: TGTGCCAGCAGCTTAGGACAGGGGGTTCTCACAGATACGCAGTATTTT. The whole variable domain, remainder taken from reference TRBV11-2 and TRBJ2-3, is EAGVAQSPRYKIIEKRQSVAFWCNPISGHATLYWYQQILGQGPKLLIQFQNNGVVDDSQLPKDRFSAERLKGVDSTLKIQPAKLEDSAVYLCASSLGQGVLTDTQYFGPGTRLTVL.

The V and J genes are TRBV11-1 and TRBJ1-2, with 8 bases that match TRBD1. With V trimmed by 5 bases and J by 8 bases, 4 bases remained unmatched. The germline V gene encodes CDR1 SGHAT and CDR2 FQDESV (reference sequence). The CDR3 runs 12 residues. CDR3: CASSIGQGGYTF. CDR3 bases: TGTGCCAGCAGCATCGGACAGGGCGGCTACACCTTC.

The rearrangement uses TRBV6-5 and TRBJ1-1, with 7 bases matching TRBD1. Germline CDR1 reads MNHEY; CDR2 reads SVGAGI. Unmatched junction bases numbered 4, after V lost 6 bases and J lost 0 bases. The CDR3 loop spans 14 amino acids. The DNA for the CDR3 is TGTGCCAGCAGAAATGACAGGGTGAACACTGAAGCTTTCTTT. It yields the protein CASRNDRVNTEAFF.

V and J are TRBV27 and TRBJ1-1; possible D gene TRBD1, 6 bases. The CDR3 totals 12 residues. Deletions cut 5 bases from V and 8 bases from J, with 12 bases between. The germline gives CDR1 MNHEY, CDR2 SMNVEV (reference sequence). The CDR3, as DNA: TGTGCCAGCAGTCCGGCCAGGGGCGAAGCTTTCTTT. Its translation: CASSPARGEAFF.

The chain joins TRBV7-6 to TRBJ2-5; unclear D gene. The CDR3 has 15 residues. Germline loops: CDR1 SGHVS, CDR2 FNYEAQ. V was cut by 1 base and J by 5 bases, with 14 bases left in between. The CDR3 loop is CASSLVDNSKETQYF. The CDR3 DNA reads TGTGCCAGCAGCTTAGTCGACAACTCTAAGGAGACCCAGTACTTC. Supplemented by reference TRBV7-6 and TRBJ2-5, the full variable domain reads GAGVSQSPRYKVTKRGQDVALRCDPISGHVSLYWYRQALGQGPEFLTYFNYEAQQDKSGLPNDRFSAERPEGSISTLTIQRTEQRDSAMYRCASSLVDNSKETQYFGPGTRLLVL.

The chain recombines TRBV15 with TRBJ2-3; D is uncertain. The CDR3 is 13 amino acids. V was cut by 1 base and J by 4 bases, with 6 bases left in between. In germline, CDR1 is LNHNV, CDR2 YYDKDF (reference sequence). The CDR3 sequence is CATSRVGADTQYF. DNA of the CDR3: TGTGCCACCAGCAGAGTTGGAGCAGATACGCAGTATTTT.

V and J are TRBV5-5 and TRBJ2-3, with 8 bases aligning to TRBD1. Germline V gene lookup returns CDR1 SGHKS and CDR2 YYEKEE (reference sequence). V lost 0 bases, J lost 3 bases, and 3 bases stayed unmatched. This CDR3 spans 15 amino acids. CDR3 DNA: TGTGCCAGCAGCTTGGCCAGGGGGCGGACAGATACGCAGTATTTT. Translation gives CASSLARGRTDTQYF.

Notes on this clone: The same CDR3 arises from other DNA sequences in this sample as well. This chain joins TRBV4-3 and TRBJ1-6; D is undetermined. CDR1 and CDR2 from the germline V gene are LGHNA and YSLEER. Deletions cut 0 bases from V and 9 bases from J, with 18 bases between. This CDR3 comprises 17 residues. The CDR3 reads CASSQDPWETAISPLHF. In nucleotides, the CDR3 is TGCGCCAGCAGCCAAGACCCGTGGGAGACTGCAATTTCACCCCTCCACTTT.

The CDR3 DNA reads as TGCGCCAGCAGCCATAACCGGGACAGGAGCTTGAATACGCAGTATTTT. Protein sequence: CASSHNRDRSLNTQYF. The genes are TRBV4-3 and TRBJ2-3; 8 bases map to TRBD1. V lost 3 bases, J lost 7 bases, and 12 bases stayed unmatched. The CDR3 covers 16 residues. Germline CDR1 LGHNA, CDR2 YSLEER.